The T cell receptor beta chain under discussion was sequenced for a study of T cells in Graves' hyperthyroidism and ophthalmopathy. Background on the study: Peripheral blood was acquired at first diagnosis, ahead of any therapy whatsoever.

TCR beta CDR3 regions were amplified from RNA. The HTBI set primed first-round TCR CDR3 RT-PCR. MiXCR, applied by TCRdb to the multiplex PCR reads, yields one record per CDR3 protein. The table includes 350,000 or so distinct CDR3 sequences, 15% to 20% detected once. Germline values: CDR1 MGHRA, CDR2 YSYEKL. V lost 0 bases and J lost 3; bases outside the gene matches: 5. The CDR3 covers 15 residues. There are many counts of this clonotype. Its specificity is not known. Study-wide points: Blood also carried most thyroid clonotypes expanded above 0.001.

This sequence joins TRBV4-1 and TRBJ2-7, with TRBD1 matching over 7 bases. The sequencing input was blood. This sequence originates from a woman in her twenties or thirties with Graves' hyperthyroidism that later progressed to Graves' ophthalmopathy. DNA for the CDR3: TGCGCCAGCAGCCAAGAAAGACAGGGCAGCTACGAGCAGTACTTC. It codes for CASSQERQGSYEQYF.